This entry describes one T cell receptor (beta chain). Its specific antigen is unknown. No much larger clone is present one base from it, and per-base qualities are unavailable. The cysteine opens and the phenylalanine closes a CDR3 of 15 amino acids. Just CDR3 DNA is preserved here, 45 bases in frame from base 1. Deletion took 0 bases off V and 3 bases off J, with a span of 12 bases between the germline ends. The germline V gene (reference sequence) supplies CDR1 MNHNY and CDR2 SVGAGI. This sample is part of a study of T cells in Graves' hyperthyroidism and ophthalmopathy (dated by TCRdb to 2018 to 2020). For context, the study as a whole: Peripheral blood was collected at initial diagnosis, before any treatment. To identify distinguishing TCR V-J signatures, a discovery cohort of around 100 patients was used, comprising 40 to 45 with Graves' ophthalmopathy and some 57 with stable Graves' hyperthyroidism. An independent validation cohort of under 20 hyperthyroidism patients and 17 patients who later progressed to ophthalmopathy tested prospective prediction of ophthalmopathy. The approximately 90 discovery patients were divided at random into training and test sets in a 7:3 ratio. The study also compared thyroid tissue and blood T-cell repertoires from 6 or 7 Graves' hyperthyroidism patients. Following sampling, methimazole starting at 30 mg daily was given to hyperthyroidism patients, and high-dose intravenous methylprednisolone was given to ophthalmopathy patients. The paper reports TCR Vbeta CDR3 sequencing of some 140 peripheral blood samples: under 45 ophthalmopathy, around 80 hyperthyroidism and around 17 progressor patients.

TCR beta CDR3 regions were amplified from RNA transcripts. For the first round of RT-PCR on the TCR CDR3, the HTBI primer set was used together with the Qiagen OneStep RT-PCR kit. A second multiplex PCR round built the libraries, followed by size selection and purification. Libraries were sequenced paired-end with 100 bp reads on an Illumina HiSeq2000. As for the authors' bioinformatics: Raw data were processed with SOAPnuke, discarding reads with adapters, uncalled bases, mean Phred below 15, or no exact constant-primer or identifier match. COPE v1.2.5 was used to merge the high-quality paired reads, and each unique nucleotide sequence was defined as a clonotype. Clonotypes were aligned to IMGT TRBV, TRBD and TRBJ reference segments using MiTCR v1.1. Analysis was restricted to V-J combinations with a frequency above 0.0001, which covered over 98% of repertoires. The TCS score was defined as F50 (clonal expansion) divided by E x V (chaos), with BLOSUM62-based TCRdist calculated between CDR3 peptides within each V-J. Welch's t-statistics and random forest reduced just over 500 V-J features to 10 to 15, which were used in a naive Bayes classifier (R e1071). TCRdb reanalyzed the raw reads on its own, using fastp at Q25 for trimming and MiXCR for clone calling, and kept in-frame beta chains. Each CDR3 protein appears once, grouped with its most common genes and DNA. The V and J calls were determined by TCRdb, not by the authors. The sample profile shows approximately 320,000 distinct CDR3 sequences; 16% of them were found once. The ten largest account for around 33% of the sample.

Stable Graves' hyperthyroidism was defined as no progression to ophthalmopathy during 18 months of follow-up. Hyperthyroidism patients were aged 18 to 65 years and newly diagnosed, with disease duration of less than 2 months. Any patient with an uncontrolled infection, another autoimmune disease, pregnancy or lactation was excluded. Diagnoses were based on clinical symptoms, serum thyroxine and TRAb, thyroid ultrasound and orbital computed tomography. Ficoll-Paque density gradient centrifugation was used to isolate PBMCs from approximately 10 ml of fresh peripheral blood. Trizol reagent was used to extract total RNA, and RNA quality was then checked on an Agilent 2100 Bioanalyzer. General conclusions and limits of the study: Sample size was not statistically predetermined, and investigators were not blinded to group allocation. A model built on a 13 V-J signature distinguished ophthalmopathy from stable hyperthyroidism, reaching 87.88% sensitivity and 81.08% specificity in cross-validation and 80%/75% in testing. In validation, the model predicted progression to ophthalmopathy a median of around 6.5 months before onset, with roughly 71% sensitivity and 72.22% specificity. Most expanded thyroid clonotypes (frequency above 0.001) were also detected in blood, a finding suggesting that blood repertoires may reflect thyroid immune responses.

Sample: blood. The receptor's source is a man aged 25-45 years with Graves' hyperthyroidism. Rearrangement joined TRBV6-6 to TRBJ2-7; TRBD1 is a possible D gene, resting on 6 matching bases. The bases are TGTGCCAGCAGTTACTCGTGGCAGGGGATCTACGAGCAGTACTTC. Translated, this gives CASSYSWQGIYEQYF.